Sequencing of this T cell receptor beta chain was carried out in a study of blood T cell repertoires in COVID-19. This clone was picked up one time. The CDR3 sequence is 14 residues long. Germline V gives CDR1 MDHEN, CDR2 SYDVKM. Unmatched junction bases numbered 3, after V lost 6 bases and J lost 7 bases. Assay used: immunoSEQ multiplex PCR; TCRdb lists only in-frame clones, some missing. Of about 200,000 clones listed, 80% to 90% are singletons. The V and J genes are TRBV28 and TRBJ1-6; 10 nucleotides match TRBD1. The source of this sequence is a woman of 80 years or more with acute or convalescent COVID-19. Sequencing was performed on peripheral blood. CDR3 sequence reads: CASRETGGNSPLHF. The CDR3 DNA is TGTGCCAGCAGGGAGACAGGGGGCAATTCACCCCTCCACTTT.